The 10 T cell receptor beta chains in this list originate from one sample, sequenced in a study of blood T cell repertoires in COVID-19. Measured with immunoSEQ multiplex PCR; TCRdb has only the in-frame clones, and not every one. The sample shows fewer than 65,000 clones, 75% to 90% of them seen only once. Input material: peripheral blood. These receptors all stem from an elderly woman with acute or convalescent COVID-19.

The gene calls are TRBV3-1 (or the pseudogene TRBV3-2) and TRBJ1-1; D unclear. Trimming took off 4 bases at V and 4 bases at J, with 13 bases between the two ends. The CDR3 is 14 amino acids. Germline lookup yields CDR1 LGHDT and CDR2 YNNKEL (reference sequence). The CDR3 region is CASSPRGQITEAFF. CDR3 nucleotide sequence: TGTGCCAGCAGCCCTCGCGGGCAGATCACTGAAGCTTTCTTT.

This chain joins TRBV28 and TRBJ2-6; TRBD1 might be the D (6 bases). Germline CDR1 reads MDHEN; CDR2 reads SYDVKM. CDR3 length: 16 residues. V dropped 8 bases and J dropped 0 bases, with 14 bases sitting between them. As DNA, the CDR3 is TGTGCCAGCGCGGTCCAAGGGGGCTCTGGGGCCAACGTCCTGACTTTC. Translating gives CASAVQGGSGANVLTF.

This chain joins TRBV29-1 and TRBJ1-1; 7 nucleotides match TRBD1. Germline values: CDR1 SQVTM, CDR2 ANQGSEA. The CDR3 is made up of 15 amino acids. Losses at the gene ends were 1 base for V and 1 base for J; bases not matched to a gene: 6. The chain's CDR3 is CSVEGLRDRNTEAFF. CDR3 DNA: TGCAGCGTTGAAGGCCTCCGGGACAGGAACACTGAAGCTTTCTTT. Full variable domain (remainder filled in from reference TRBV29-1 and TRBJ1-1): SAVISQKPSRDICQRGTSLTIQCQVDSQVTMMFWYRQQPGQSLTLIATANQGSEATYESGFVIDKFPISRPNLTFSTLTVSNMSPEDSSIYLCSVEGLRDRNTEAFFGQGTRLTVV.

This chain joins TRBV19 and TRBJ1-6, with a tentative D call TRBD1 (6 bases). Germline V CDR1 and CDR2: LNHDA, SQIVND (reference sequence). The length of the CDR3 is 15 residues. Trimming took off 1 base at V and 5 bases at J, with 9 bases between the two ends. The CDR3 DNA sequence: TGTGCCAGTAGTATAGTTGAGGGGGATAATTCACCCCTCCACTTT. Translated, it gives CASSIVEGDNSPLHF.

The gene calls are TRBV30 and TRBJ1-1; D not resolved. Deletions cut 0 bases from V and 6 bases from J, with 14 bases between. This CDR3 comprises 14 residues. The germline V gene encodes CDR1 GTSNPN and CDR2 SVGIG (reference sequence). CDR3 loop: CAWSVGGIGAEAFF. The CDR3 DNA reads as TGTGCCTGGAGTGTAGGTGGGATCGGGGCTGAAGCTTTCTTT.

The chain joins TRBV5-1 to TRBJ2-7; 10 positions agree with TRBD1. The germline gives CDR1 SGHRS, CDR2 YFSETQ. This CDR3 is 15 amino acids long. Germline trimming cut 3 bases from V and 5 bases from J; bases unmatched to any gene: 8. The DNA for the CDR3 is TGCGCCAGCAGCTCTTCCGGGACAGGGGCCCACGAGCAGTACTTC. Translating it yields CASSSSGTGAHEQYF.

The chain is built from TRBV7-7 and TRBJ1-6, with 7 nucleotides matching TRBD1. CDR1 is SSHAT and CDR2 is FNYEAQ in the germline V gene (reference sequence). Unmatched junction bases numbered 24, after V lost 5 bases and J lost 14 bases. The CDR3 runs 18 residues. CDR3 region: CASSRGTEDTIRVWALHF. The CDR3, as DNA: TGTGCCAGCAGCAGGGGGACAGAGGATACTATCCGAGTTTGGGCCCTCCACTTT.

The V and J genes are TRBV19 and TRBJ1-2; D may be TRBD1 (5 bases). Germline lookup yields CDR1 LNHDA and CDR2 SQIVND (reference sequence). Trimming pared 7 bases from V and 3 bases from J, leaving 9 bases between. This CDR3 comprises 12 residues. For the CDR3, the DNA is TGTGCCAGTAAGTGGGGCCACTATGGCTACACCTTC. This codes for CASKWGHYGYTF.

J is TRBJ1-1 and V is TRBV5-1; no clear D gene. V was shortened by 4 bases and J by 3 bases, with 13 bases between the two germline ends. Per germline, CDR1 SGHRS and CDR2 YFSETQ. The CDR3 spans 14 residues. This CDR3 reads CASSQGRSDTEAFF. For the CDR3, the DNA is TGCGCCAGCAGCCAAGGGAGAAGTGACACTGAAGCTTTCTTT. Looking up the rest from reference TRBV5-1 and TRBJ1-1 gives the full variable domain: KAGVTQTPRYLIKTRGQQVTLSCSPISGHRSVSWYQQTPGQGLQFLFEYFSETQRNKGNFPGRFSGRQFSNSRSEMNVSTLELGDSALYLCASSQGRSDTEAFFGQGTRLTVV.

The J gene is TRBJ1-6, the V gene TRBV5-1, with D hard to call. Between the trimmed V and J ends, which lost 1 base and 0 bases, there was a span of 8 bases. The CDR3 has 16 residues. CDR1 and CDR2 (germline): SGHRS, YFSETQ. CDR3 sequence (DNA): TGCGCCAGCAGCTTGCTTTCGCGCTCCTATAATTCACCCCTCCACTTT. This encodes CASSLLSRSYNSPLHF.